One sample yielded the 5 T cell receptor beta chains listed below, sequenced in a study of blood T cell repertoires in COVID-19. Generated by immunoSEQ multiplex PCR, the TCRdb table keeps only in-frame clones and is missing some. The repertoire holds some 270,000 clones, around 93% seen once, with 2.8% in the top ten. The material sequenced was PBMCs or T cells enriched from blood (not recorded which). The source of these receptors is a man aged 40-49 years who had been exposed to COVID-19.

The chain combines TRBV5-1 with TRBJ2-7, with 9 nucleotides matching TRBD2. From germline, CDR1 is SGHRS and CDR2 YFSETQ. Trimming at V came to 6 bases and at J to 3 bases, leaving 13 bases not matched to a gene. The CDR3 totals 16 residues. The DNA for the CDR3 is TGCGCCAGCACCCCTGCCCCCGCGGGAGGGCTCTACGAGCAGTACTTC. Its translation: CASTPAPAGGLYEQYF. Drawing the rest from reference TRBV5-1 and TRBJ2-7, the complete variable domain is KAGVTQTPRYLIKTRGQQVTLSCSPISGHRSVSWYQQTPGQGLQFLFEYFSETQRNKGNFPGRFSGRQFSNSRSEMNVSTLELGDSALYLCASTPAPAGGLYEQYFGPGTRLTVT.

V is TRBV2 and J is TRBJ2-7; 12 nucleotides align to TRBD2. The CDR3 sequence is 14 residues long. V shed 6 bases and J 3 bases; nucleotides not matched to a gene: 3. The V gene's germline CDR1 is SNHLY and CDR2 FYNNEI. The CDR3 DNA reads TGTGCCAGCAGGGAGACTAGCGGGAGCTACGAGCAGTACTTC. It specifies CASRETSGSYEQYF. Full variable domain (rest looked up from reference TRBV2 and TRBJ2-7): EPEVTQTPSHQVTQMGQEVILRCVPISNHLYFYWYRQILGQKVEFLVSFYNNEISEKSEIFDDQFSVERPDGSNFTLKIRSTKLEDSAMYFCASRETSGSYEQYFGPGTRLTVT.

CDR3 coding DNA: TGTGCCAGCAGTTACTCGTCGGGGGACTACGAGCAGTACTTC. Translating gives CASSYSSGDYEQYF. The V call is TRBV6-5, the J call TRBJ2-7; D possibly corresponds to TRBD2 (6 bases). The CDR3 loop spans 14 amino acids. Germline CDR1 reads MNHEY; CDR2 reads SVGAGI. Trimming removed 0 bases at V and 3 bases at J, with 9 bases between.

V gene TRBV11-2 combines with J gene TRBJ2-2; TRBD2 matches 8 bases. Germline assignment: CDR1 SGHAT and CDR2 FQNNGV. V dropped 1 base and J dropped 4; count of bases not matched to a gene: 5. CDR3 size: 16 residues. DNA of the CDR3: TGTGCCAGCAGCTTAGTATTGGGACTAGTCACCGGGGAGCTGTTTTTT. This translates into CASSLVLGLVTGELFF.

This rearrangement joins TRBV25-1 to TRBJ2-7; 12 positions agree with TRBD2. This CDR3 has 15 residues. The V gene end was trimmed by 4 bases and the J gene end by 3 bases; junction bases not matched to a gene: 4. Germline CDR1 MGHDK, CDR2 SYGVNS. The CDR3 nucleotides read TGTGCCAGCAGTGTCCTAGCGGGGGGGAACTACGAGCAGTACTTC. Its translation is CASSVLAGGNYEQYF.